Sequencing of this TCR beta chain was carried out in a study of blood T cell repertoires in COVID-19. Study details: Specimens from acute and convalescent COVID-19 originated in the United States, Italy and Spain. T cells, B-cell-depleted T cells, or PBMCs supplied cDNA or gDNA.

V was pared by 5 bases and J by 6 bases, with 4 bases of the junction left unmatched. Germline CDR1 MDHEN, CDR2 SYDVKM. The CDR3 length is 13 residues. In the study's own analysis: From reference gene primer amplification, estimates of nucleated cell counts were derived. This table comes from immunoSEQ multiplex PCR, and its TCRdb copy is limited to in-frame clones, with some not included. V, J and clone size are taken as reported in that table, and D and trimming were inferred from the DNA itself. The sample includes about 360,000 clones, more than 75% of them seen just once. This receptor was obtained from a human donor in a cohort sampled during active COVID-19. The chain is built from TRBV28 and TRBJ1-5, with TRBD1 matching 7 bases. The sample comprised peripheral blood. The CDR3 region has the DNA TGTGCCAGCAGTCGAACAGGGGTTCAGCCCCAGCATTTT. This translates into CASSRTGVQPQHF.